This T cell receptor (beta chain) is drawn from a study of identical twins. TCRdb processed the 5' RACE reads anew with MiXCR; each CDR3 protein has one entry. Of around 490,000 distinct CDR3 sequences listed, roughly an eighth were seen once; the top ten hold 0.8% to 1%. The data also belong to a second study, concerning yellow fever vaccine responses in identical twins.

The sequence came from a woman under 30 in good health. Sequenced material: CD4+ T cells sorted from blood.

The DNA for the CDR3 is TGTGCCAGCAGCTTAGCGCTCGGGAATTACGAGCAGTACTTC. This gives the protein CASSLALGNYEQYF. The chain has TRBV7-8 and TRBJ2-7; maybe TRBD2 (5 bases). V dropped 0 bases and J dropped 4 bases, with 10 bases sitting between them. This CDR3 is built from 14 residues. Germline-derived CDR1 and CDR2 are SGHVS and FQNEAQ.